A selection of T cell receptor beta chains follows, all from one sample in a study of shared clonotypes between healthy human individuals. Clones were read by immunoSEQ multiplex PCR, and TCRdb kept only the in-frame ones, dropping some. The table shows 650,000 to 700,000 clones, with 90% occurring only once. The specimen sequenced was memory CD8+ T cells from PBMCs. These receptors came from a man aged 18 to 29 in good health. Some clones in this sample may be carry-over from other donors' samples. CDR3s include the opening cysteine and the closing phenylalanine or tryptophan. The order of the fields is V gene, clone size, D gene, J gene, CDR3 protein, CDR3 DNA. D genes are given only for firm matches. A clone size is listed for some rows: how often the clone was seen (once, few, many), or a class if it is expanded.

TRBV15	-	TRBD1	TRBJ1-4	CATSLRTGANEKLFF	TGTGCCACCAGCCTTCGGACAGGGGCGAATGAAAAACTGTTTTTT
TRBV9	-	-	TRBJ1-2	CASSPRGRGPNYGYTF	TGTGCCAGCAGCCCGAGGGGGAGAGGGCCTAACTATGGCTACACCTTC
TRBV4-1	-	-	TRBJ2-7	CASSGGYEQYF	TGCGCCAGCAGCGGGGGTTACGAGCAGTACTTC
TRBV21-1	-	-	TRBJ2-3	CASSKARTGWTDTQYF	TGTGCCAGCAGCAAAGCGCGGACAGGGTGGACAGATACGCAGTATTTT
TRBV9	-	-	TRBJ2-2	CASSVEKAPMNTGELFF	TGTGCCAGCAGCGTAGAGAAAGCGCCGATGAACACCGGGGAGCTGTTTTTT
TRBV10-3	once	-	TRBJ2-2	CAISESRWQGSGELFF	TGTGCCATCAGTGAGTCGAGGTGGCAGGGGTCCGGGGAGCTGTTTTTT
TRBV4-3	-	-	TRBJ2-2	CASSQHRAGRLDSGELFF	TGCGCCAGCAGCCAACACCGGGCCGGCAGACTGGACTCCGGGGAGCTGTTTTTT
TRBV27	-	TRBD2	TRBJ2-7	CASSLPPGGGAYEQYF	TGTGCCAGCAGTCTTCCACCCGGCGGGGGGGCCTACGAGCAGTACTTC
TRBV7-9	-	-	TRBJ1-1	CASSPGPAGPNTEAFF	TGTGCCAGCAGCCCCGGGCCAGCAGGGCCAAACACTGAAGCTTTCTTT
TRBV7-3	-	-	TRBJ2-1	CASSPGTPYNEQFF	TGTGCCAGCAGTCCCGGGACACCCTACAATGAGCAGTTCTTC
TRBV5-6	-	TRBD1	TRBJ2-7	CASRGTGGPLREQYF	TGTGCCAGCAGAGGGACAGGGGGGCCACTACGAGAGCAGTACTTC
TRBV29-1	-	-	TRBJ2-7	CSVDLGAGEQYF	TGCAGCGTTGATTTAGGGGCTGGCGAGCAGTACTTC
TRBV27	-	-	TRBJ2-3	CASSYTPVDTQYF	TGTGCCAGCAGCTACACCCCGGTAGATACGCAGTATTTT
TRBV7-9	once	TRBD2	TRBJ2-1	CASSRGGYSYNEQFF	TGTGCCAGCAGCCGCGGGGGGTACTCCTACAATGAGCAGTTCTTC
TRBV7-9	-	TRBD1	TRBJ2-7	CASRSDRGSYEQYF	TGTGCCAGCAGAAGCGACAGGGGAAGTTACGAGCAGTACTTC
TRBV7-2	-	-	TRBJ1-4	CASSWGARPGEKLFF	TGTGCCAGCAGCTGGGGGGCTCGGCCGGGTGAAAAACTGTTTTTT
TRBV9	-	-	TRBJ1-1	CASSVGQRSAEAFF	TGTGCCAGCAGCGTAGGCCAACGTAGCGCTGAAGCTTTCTTT
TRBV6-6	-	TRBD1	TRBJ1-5	CASSQDRGGNQPQHF	TGTGCCAGCAGTCAAGACAGGGGGGGCAATCAGCCCCAGCATTTT
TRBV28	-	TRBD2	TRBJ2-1	CASTGGDNEQFF	TGTGCCAGCACGGGAGGGGACAATGAGCAGTTCTTC
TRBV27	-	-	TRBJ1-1	CASSPVGWSTEAFF	TGTGCCAGCAGTCCCGTGGGGTGGAGCACTGAAGCTTTCTTT
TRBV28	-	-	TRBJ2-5	CASSETVLQETQYF	TGTGCCAGCAGTGAGACAGTTTTACAAGAGACCCAGTACTTC
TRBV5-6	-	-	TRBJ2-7	CASSFKDSSGEQYF	TGTGCCAGCAGCTTCAAGGACTCGTCGGGCGAGCAGTACTTC
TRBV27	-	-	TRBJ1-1	CASSERESNTEAFF	TGTGCCAGCAGCGAACGCGAATCAAACACTGAAGCTTTCTTT
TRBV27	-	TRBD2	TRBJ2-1	CASSYGGSNSEQFF	TGTGCCAGCAGTTATGGCGGGAGTAATAGTGAGCAGTTCTTC
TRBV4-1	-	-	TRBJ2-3	CASSQGAADTQYF	TGCGCCAGCAGCCAAGGAGCGGCAGATACGCAGTATTTT
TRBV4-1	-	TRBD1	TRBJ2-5	CASSHPTKGTAEETQYF	TGCGCCAGCAGCCACCCCACGAAGGGGACAGCGGAAGAGACCCAGTACTTC
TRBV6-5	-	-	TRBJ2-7	CASSYRGGLEQYF	TGTGCCAGCAGTTACCGAGGTGGGCTCGAGCAGTACTTC
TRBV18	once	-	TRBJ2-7	CASSPRARDTPYEQYF	TGTGCCAGCTCACCACGGGCCCGGGACACACCCTACGAGCAGTACTTC
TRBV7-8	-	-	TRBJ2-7	CASSQGVFEQYF	TGTGCCAGCAGCCAAGGGGTTTTCGAGCAGTACTTC
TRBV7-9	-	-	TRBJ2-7	CASSLAGTYEQYF	TGTGCCAGCAGCTTAGCTGGCACCTACGAGCAGTACTTC
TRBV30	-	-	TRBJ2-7	CAWSVLRRRANEQYF	TGTGCCTGGAGTGTACTTAGGCGCAGGGCAAACGAGCAGTACTTC
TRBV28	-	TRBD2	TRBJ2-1	CASSSPRLLAGVGEQFF	TGTGCCAGCAGTTCCCCCCGGTTGTTAGCGGGAGTGGGTGAGCAGTTCTTC
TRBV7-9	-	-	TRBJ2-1	CASGSLEQFF	TGTGCCAGCGGGTCTCTTGAGCAGTTCTTC